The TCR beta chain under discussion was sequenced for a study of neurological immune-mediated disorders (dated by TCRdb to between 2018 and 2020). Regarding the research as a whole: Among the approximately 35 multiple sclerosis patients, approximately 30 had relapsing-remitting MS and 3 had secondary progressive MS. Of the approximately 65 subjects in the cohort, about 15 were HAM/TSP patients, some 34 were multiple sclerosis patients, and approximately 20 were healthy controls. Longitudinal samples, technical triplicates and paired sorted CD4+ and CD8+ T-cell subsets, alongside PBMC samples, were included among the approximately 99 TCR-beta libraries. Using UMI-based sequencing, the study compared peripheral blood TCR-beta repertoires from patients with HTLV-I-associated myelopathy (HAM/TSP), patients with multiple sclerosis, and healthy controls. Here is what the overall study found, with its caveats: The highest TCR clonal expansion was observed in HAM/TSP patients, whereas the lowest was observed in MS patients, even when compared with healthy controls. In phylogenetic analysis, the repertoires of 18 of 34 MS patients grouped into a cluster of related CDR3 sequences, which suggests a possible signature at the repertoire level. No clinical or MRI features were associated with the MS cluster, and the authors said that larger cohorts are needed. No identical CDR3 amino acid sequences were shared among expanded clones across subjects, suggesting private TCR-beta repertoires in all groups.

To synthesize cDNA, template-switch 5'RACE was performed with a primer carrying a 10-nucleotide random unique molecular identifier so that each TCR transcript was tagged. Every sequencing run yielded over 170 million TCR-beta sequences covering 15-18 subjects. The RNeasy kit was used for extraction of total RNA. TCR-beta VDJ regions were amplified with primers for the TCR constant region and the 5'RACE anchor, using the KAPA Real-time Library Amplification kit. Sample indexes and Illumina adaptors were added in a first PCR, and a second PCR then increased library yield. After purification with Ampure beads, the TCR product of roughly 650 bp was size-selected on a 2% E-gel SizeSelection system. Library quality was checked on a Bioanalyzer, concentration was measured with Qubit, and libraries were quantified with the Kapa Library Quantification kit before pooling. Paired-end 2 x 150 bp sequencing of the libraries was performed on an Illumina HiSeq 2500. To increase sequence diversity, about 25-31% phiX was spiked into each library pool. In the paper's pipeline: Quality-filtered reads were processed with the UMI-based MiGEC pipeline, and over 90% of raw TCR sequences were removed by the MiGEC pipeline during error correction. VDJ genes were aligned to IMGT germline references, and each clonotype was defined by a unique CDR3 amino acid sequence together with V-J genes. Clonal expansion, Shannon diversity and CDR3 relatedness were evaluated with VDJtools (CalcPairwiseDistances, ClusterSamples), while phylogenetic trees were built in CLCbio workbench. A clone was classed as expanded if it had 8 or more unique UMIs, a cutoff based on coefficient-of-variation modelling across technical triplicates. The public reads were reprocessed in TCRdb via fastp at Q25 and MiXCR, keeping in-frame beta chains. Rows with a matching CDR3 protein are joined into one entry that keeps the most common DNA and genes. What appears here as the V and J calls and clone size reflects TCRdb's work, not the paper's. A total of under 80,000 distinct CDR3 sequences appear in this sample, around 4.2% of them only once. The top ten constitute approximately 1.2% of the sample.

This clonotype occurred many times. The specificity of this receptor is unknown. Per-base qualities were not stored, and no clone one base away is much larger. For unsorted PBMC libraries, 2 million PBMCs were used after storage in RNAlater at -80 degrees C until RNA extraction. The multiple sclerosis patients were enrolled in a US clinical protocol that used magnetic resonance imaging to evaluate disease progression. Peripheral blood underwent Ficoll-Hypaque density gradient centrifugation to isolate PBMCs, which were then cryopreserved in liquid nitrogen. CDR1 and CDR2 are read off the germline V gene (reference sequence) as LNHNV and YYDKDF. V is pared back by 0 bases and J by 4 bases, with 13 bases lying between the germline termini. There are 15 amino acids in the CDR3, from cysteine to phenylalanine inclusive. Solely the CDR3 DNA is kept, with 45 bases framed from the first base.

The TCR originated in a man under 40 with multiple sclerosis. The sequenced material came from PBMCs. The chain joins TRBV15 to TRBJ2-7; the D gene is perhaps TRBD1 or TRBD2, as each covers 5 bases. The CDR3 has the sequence CATSRDEGSRYEQYF. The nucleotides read TGTGCCACCAGCAGAGACGAGGGGAGTCGGTACGAGCAGTACTTC.